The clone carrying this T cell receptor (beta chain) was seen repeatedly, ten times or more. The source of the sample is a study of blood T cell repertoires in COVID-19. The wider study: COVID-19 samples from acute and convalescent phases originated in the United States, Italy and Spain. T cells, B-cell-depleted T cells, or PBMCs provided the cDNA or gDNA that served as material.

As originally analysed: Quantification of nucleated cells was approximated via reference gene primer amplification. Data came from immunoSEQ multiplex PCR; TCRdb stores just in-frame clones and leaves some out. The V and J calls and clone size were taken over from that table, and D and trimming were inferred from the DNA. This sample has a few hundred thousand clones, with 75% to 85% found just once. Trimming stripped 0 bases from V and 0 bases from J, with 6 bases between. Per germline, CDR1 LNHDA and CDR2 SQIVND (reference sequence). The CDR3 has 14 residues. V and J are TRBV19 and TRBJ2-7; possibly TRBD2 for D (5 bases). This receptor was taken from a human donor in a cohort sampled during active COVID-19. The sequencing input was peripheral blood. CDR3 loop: CASSIEAVSYEQYF. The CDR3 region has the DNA TGTGCCAGTAGTATAGAAGCGGTCTCCTACGAGCAGTACTTC.